These 18 T cell receptor beta chains originate from one sample sequenced in a study of cytomegalovirus exposure and HLA in healthy donors. Data came from immunoSEQ multiplex PCR; TCRdb stores just in-frame clones and leaves some out. The sample lists 120,000 or so clones, roughly 90% occurring once. Sequencing was performed on PBMCs. Receptors were obtained from a woman between 18 and 29 years old in good health and CMV-seronegative.

This clone was recorded once. The rearrangement uses TRBV5-1 and TRBJ2-3; the D is unclear. Trimming removed 0 bases at V and 2 bases at J, with 16 bases between. Germline assignment: CDR1 SGHRS and CDR2 YFSETQ. This CDR3 contains 17 residues. CDR3 sequence (DNA): TGCGCCAGCAGCTTGGCACCCGACTCGCGGTTCACAGATACGCAGTATTTT. As protein: CASSLAPDSRFTDTQYF.

The genes are TRBV5-1 and TRBJ2-2; 7 bases line up with TRBD1. CDR3 size: 16 residues. V lost 1 base to trimming and J lost 4 bases; unmatched junction nucleotides: 7. Germline V gives CDR1 SGHRS, CDR2 YFSETQ. DNA for the CDR3: TGCGCCAGCAGCTTGAGATACAGGGGCAGCACCGGGGAGCTGTTTTTT. This gives the protein CASSLRYRGSTGELFF.

The gene calls are TRBV7-8 and TRBJ2-7, with a tentative D call TRBD1 (5 bases). CDR3 length equals 13 residues. Trimming pared 1 base from V and 5 bases from J, leaving 9 bases between. From germline, CDR1 is SGHVS and CDR2 FQNEAQ. CDR3 nucleotide sequence: TGTGCCAGCAGCTTAGTAGGGGTGCACGAGCAGTACTTC. This codes for CASSLVGVHEQYF. Full variable domain (outside the CDR3, taken from reference TRBV7-8 and TRBJ2-7): GAGVSQSPRYKVAKRGQDVALRCDPISGHVSLFWYQQALGQGPEFLTYFQNEAQLDKSGLPSDRFFAERPEGSVSTLKIQRTQQEDSAVYLCASSLVGVHEQYFGPGTRLTVT.

The DNA of the CDR3 is TGTGCCAGCAGTCTTGGACTGGCCTACGAGCAGTACTTC. It is translated as CASSLGLAYEQYF. The chain recombines TRBV28 with TRBJ2-7; D is perhaps TRBD2 (5 bases). Germline lookup yields CDR1 MDHEN and CDR2 SYDVKM. With 5 bases removed from V and 2 bases from J, the gap between germline ends came to 10 bases. This CDR3 is 13 amino acids long. The variable domain in full, with the rest retrieved from reference TRBV28 and TRBJ2-7, is DVKVTQSSRYLVKRTGEKVFLECVQDMDHENMFWYRQDPGLGLRLIYFSYDVKMKEKGDIPEGYSVSREKKERFSLILESASTNQTSMYLCASSLGLAYEQYFGPGTRLTVT.

The chain couples TRBV13 to TRBJ2-1; D perhaps matches TRBD1 (6 bases). The germline V and J ends were trimmed by 1 base and 6 bases, with 13 bases remaining between them. CDR1 is PRHDT, CDR2 FYEKMQ, per germline (reference sequence). CDR3 length: 15 residues. CDR3 nucleotide sequence: TGTGCCAGCAGCTTAGCAACAGGGCATATCAATGAGCAGTTCTTC. This gives the protein CASSLATGHINEQFF.

The chain carries TRBV7-8 and TRBJ2-7; TRBD1 matches at 9 bases. Germline values: CDR1 SGHVS, CDR2 FQNEAQ. Losses at the gene ends were 6 bases for V and 2 bases for J; bases not matched to a gene: 5. This CDR3 is 14 amino acids long. CDR3 nucleotides: TGTGCCAGCAGGGACCGGGACAGGGCCTACGAGCAGTACTTC. Encoded protein: CASRDRDRAYEQYF.

This clone was detected once. The rearrangement joins TRBV11-2 to TRBJ2-1; 12 bases match TRBD2. The CDR3 covers 19 residues. Germline values: CDR1 SGHAT, CDR2 FQNNGV. Trimming cost V 6 bases and J 0 bases; bases outside gene matches: 12. The CDR3 DNA follows: TGTGCCAGCAGGGGTACGGGACTAGCGGGTGGGAGCTCCTACAATGAGCAGTTCTTC. As protein: CASRGTGLAGGSSYNEQFF. The full variable domain, completed using reference TRBV11-2 and TRBJ2-1, is EAGVAQSPRYKIIEKRQSVAFWCNPISGHATLYWYQQILGQGPKLLIQFQNNGVVDDSQLPKDRFSAERLKGVDSTLKIQPAKLEDSAVYLCASRGTGLAGGSSYNEQFFGPGTRLTVL.

This clone was picked up a small number of times. This chain links TRBV27 with TRBJ2-2; D remains ambiguous. The CDR3 runs to 13 residues. The germline CDR1 and CDR2 sequences are MNHEY and SMNVEV (reference sequence). Trimming stripped 6 bases from V and 1 base from J, with 6 bases between. CDR3 bases: TGTGCCAGCAGGGCATTGAACACCGGGGAGCTGTTTTTT. Protein sequence: CASRALNTGELFF.

A single count supports this clone. The chain uses TRBV5-1 and TRBJ2-3, with unresolved D. In germline, CDR1 is SGHRS, CDR2 YFSETQ. Trimming stripped 3 bases from V and 7 bases from J, with 9 bases between. The CDR3 loop spans 12 amino acids. Written as DNA, the CDR3 is TGCGCCAGCAGCTCCGAGGCAAATACGCAGTATTTT. Protein sequence: CASSSEANTQYF.

The rearrangement joins TRBV28 to TRBJ2-5, with D uncertain. Germline V CDR1 and CDR2: MDHEN, SYDVKM. This CDR3 comprises 11 residues. V was trimmed by 7 bases and J by 4 bases, leaving 7 bases between them. DNA of the CDR3: TGTGCCAGCACCCATAGAGAGACCCAGTACTTC. This translates into CASTHRETQYF.

V and J are TRBV6-5 and TRBJ2-3; D is possibly TRBD1 (5 bases). With 0 bases removed from V and 2 bases from J, the gap between germline ends came to 9 bases. Germline CDR1 reads MNHEY; CDR2 reads SVGAGI. The CDR3 length is 15 residues. CDR3 sequence: CASSYSAGITDTQYF. Written as DNA, the CDR3 is TGTGCCAGCAGTTACTCGGCAGGGATCACAGATACGCAGTATTTT.

The CDR3 DNA sequence: TGTGCCAGCAGCCCATCCGCGGCCGGGACTAGCGGGAATTCCTACGAGCAGTACTTC. Its translation: CASSPSAAGTSGNSYEQYF. The rearrangement links TRBV4-2 to TRBJ2-7; 13 bases are a match to TRBD2. CDR3 size: 19 residues. From germline, CDR1 is LGHNA and CDR2 YNFKEQ. V lost 4 bases to trimming and J lost 1 base; unmatched junction nucleotides: 13.

This rearrangement joins TRBV13 to TRBJ2-1; D is perhaps TRBD2 (5 bases). The germline V gene encodes CDR1 PRHDT and CDR2 FYEKMQ (reference sequence). The CDR3 contains 14 residues. V lost 4 bases and J lost 9, with 16 bases in between. The CDR3 sequence: CASSYEGGSAEQFF. The CDR3 DNA sequence: TGTGCCAGCAGCTACGAGGGCGGCTCCGCTGAGCAGTTCTTC.

This clone occurred a few times. The chain combines TRBV4-2 with TRBJ1-6, with TRBD1 matching 9 bases. This CDR3 is built from 16 residues. The J segment lost 7 bases and the V segment lost 4 bases, leaving 8 bases of the junction unmatched. Germline-derived CDR1 and CDR2 are LGHNA and YNFKEQ. CDR3 residues: CASSPTRTGVNSPLHF. The CDR3 region has the DNA TGTGCCAGCAGCCCGACCAGGACAGGGGTCAATTCACCCCTCCACTTT.

The CDR3 is CASTQGVPNIQYF. CDR3 sequence (DNA): TGTGCCAGTACTCAGGGGGTGCCAAACATTCAGTACTTC. V is TRBV2 and J is TRBJ2-4; 7 bases line up with TRBD1. CDR1 is SNHLY, CDR2 FYNNEI, per germline. V was pared by 9 bases and J by 6 bases, with 8 bases of the junction left unmatched. The CDR3 consists of 13 residues.

The rearrangement joins TRBV5-1 to TRBJ1-1; TRBD1 agrees at 7 bases. CDR1 is SGHRS and CDR2 is YFSETQ in the germline V gene. This CDR3 comprises 16 residues. The trim removed 1 base at V and 0 bases at J, leaving 6 bases unmatched. The CDR3 nucleotides read TGCGCCAGCAGCTTGATACCCACAGGGGTGAACACTGAAGCTTTCTTT. It is translated as CASSLIPTGVNTEAFF.

In its sample, this clone was seen a few times. The J gene is TRBJ2-7, the V gene TRBV7-3; the match to TRBD1 covers 10 bases. The V segment lost 5 bases and the J segment 5 bases; nucleotides outside the gene matches: 9. CDR3 length: 15 amino acids. Per the germline V gene, CDR1 is SGHTA and CDR2 is FQGTGA. The CDR3 DNA follows: TGTGCCAGCAGCCGGGGACAGGGGATCGGAGACGAGCAGTACTTC. Its translation is CASSRGQGIGDEQYF.

The gene calls are TRBV2 and TRBJ2-5; no reliable D call. The CDR3 is 12 amino acids. From germline, CDR1 is SNHLY and CDR2 FYNNEI. V was cut by 7 bases and J by 5 bases, with 11 bases left in between. The CDR3 coding sequence is TGTGCCAGCACCCAGGCTGGCGAGACCCAGTACTTC. Translating it yields CASTQAGETQYF.